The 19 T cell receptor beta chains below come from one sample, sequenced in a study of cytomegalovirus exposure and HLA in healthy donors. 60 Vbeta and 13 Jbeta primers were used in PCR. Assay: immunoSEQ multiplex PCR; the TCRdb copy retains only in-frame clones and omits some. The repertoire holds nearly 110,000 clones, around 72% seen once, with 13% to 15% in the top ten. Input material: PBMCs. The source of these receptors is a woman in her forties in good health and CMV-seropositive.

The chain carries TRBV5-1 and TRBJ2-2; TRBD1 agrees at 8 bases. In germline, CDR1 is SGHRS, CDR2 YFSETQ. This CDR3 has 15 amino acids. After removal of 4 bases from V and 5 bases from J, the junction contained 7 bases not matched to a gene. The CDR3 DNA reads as TGCGCCAGCAGCAAAGGACAGGGTTTGACCGGGGAGCTGTTTTTT. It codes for CASSKGQGLTGELFF.

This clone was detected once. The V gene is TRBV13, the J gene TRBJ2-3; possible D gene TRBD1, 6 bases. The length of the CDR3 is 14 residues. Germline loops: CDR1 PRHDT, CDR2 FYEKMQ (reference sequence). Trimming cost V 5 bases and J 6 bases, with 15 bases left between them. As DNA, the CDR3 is TGTGCCAGCAGCATGGACCGTGACAGGGATACGCAGTATTTT. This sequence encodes CASSMDRDRDTQYF.

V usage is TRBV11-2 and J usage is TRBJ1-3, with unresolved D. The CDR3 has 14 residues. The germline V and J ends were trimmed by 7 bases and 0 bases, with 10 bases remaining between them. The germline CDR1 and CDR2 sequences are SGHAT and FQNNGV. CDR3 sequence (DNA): TGTGCCAGCACATCCCGGAGCTCTGGAAACACCATATATTTT. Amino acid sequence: CASTSRSSGNTIYF. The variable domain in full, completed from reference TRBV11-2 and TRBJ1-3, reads EAGVAQSPRYKIIEKRQSVAFWCNPISGHATLYWYQQILGQGPKLLIQFQNNGVVDDSQLPKDRFSAERLKGVDSTLKIQPAKLEDSAVYLCASTSRSSGNTIYFGEGSWLTVV.

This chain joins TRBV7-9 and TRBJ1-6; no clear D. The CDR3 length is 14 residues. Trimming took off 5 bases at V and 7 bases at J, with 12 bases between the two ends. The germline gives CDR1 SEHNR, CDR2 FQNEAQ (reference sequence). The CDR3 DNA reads TGTGCCAGCAGCACCGACGGGTACAATTCACCCCTCCACTTT. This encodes CASSTDGYNSPLHF.

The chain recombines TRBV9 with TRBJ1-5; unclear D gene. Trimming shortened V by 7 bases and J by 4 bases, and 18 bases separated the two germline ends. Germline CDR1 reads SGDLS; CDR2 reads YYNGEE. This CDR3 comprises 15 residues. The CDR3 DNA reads TGTGCCAGCGTACGGGAATATCAACCTAATCAGCCCCAGCATTTT. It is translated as CASVREYQPNQPQHF.

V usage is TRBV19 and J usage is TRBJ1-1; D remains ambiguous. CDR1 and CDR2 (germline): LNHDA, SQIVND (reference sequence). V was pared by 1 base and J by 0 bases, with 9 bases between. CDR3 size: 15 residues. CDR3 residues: CASSIGYRLNTEAFF. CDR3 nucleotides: TGTGCCAGTAGTATAGGGTACAGACTGAACACTGAAGCTTTCTTT.

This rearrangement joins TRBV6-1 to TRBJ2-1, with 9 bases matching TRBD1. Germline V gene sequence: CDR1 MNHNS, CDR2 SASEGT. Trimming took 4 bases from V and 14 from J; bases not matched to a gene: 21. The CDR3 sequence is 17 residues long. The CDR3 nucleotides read TGTGCCAGCAGTGCCGCCCAGTCGGGGACAGGGTATTATAGGGAGTTCTTC. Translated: CASSAAQSGTGYYREFF.

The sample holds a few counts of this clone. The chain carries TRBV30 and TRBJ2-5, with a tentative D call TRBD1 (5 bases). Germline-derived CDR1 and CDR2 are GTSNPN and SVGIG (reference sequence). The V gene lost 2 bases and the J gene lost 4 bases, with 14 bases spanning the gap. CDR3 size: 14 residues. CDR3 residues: CAWSLRQTLETQYF. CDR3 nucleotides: TGTGCCTGGAGTCTCCGACAGACATTAGAGACCCAGTACTTC.

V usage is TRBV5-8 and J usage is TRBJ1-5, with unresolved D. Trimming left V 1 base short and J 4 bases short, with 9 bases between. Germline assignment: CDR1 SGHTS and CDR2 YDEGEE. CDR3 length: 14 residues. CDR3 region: CASSLLRANQPQHF. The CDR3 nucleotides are TGTGCCAGCAGCTTGTTGCGGGCTAATCAGCCCCAGCATTTT.

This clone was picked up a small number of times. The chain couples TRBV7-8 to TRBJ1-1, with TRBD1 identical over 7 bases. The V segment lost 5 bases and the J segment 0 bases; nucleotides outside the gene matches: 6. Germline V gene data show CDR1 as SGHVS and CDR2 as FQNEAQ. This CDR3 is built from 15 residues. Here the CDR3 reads CASSRYRGMNTEAFF. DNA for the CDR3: TGTGCCAGCAGCAGATACAGGGGCATGAACACTGAAGCTTTCTTT.

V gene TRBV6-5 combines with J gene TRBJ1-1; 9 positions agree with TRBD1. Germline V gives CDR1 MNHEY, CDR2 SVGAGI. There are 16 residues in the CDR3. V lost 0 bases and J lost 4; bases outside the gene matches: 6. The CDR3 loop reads CASSYSGGTGTTEAFF. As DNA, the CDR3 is TGTGCCAGCAGTTACTCGGGCGGGACAGGGACCACTGAAGCTTTCTTT.

The CDR3, as DNA: TGCAGCGTCCGCGCCGGGACAGGGGATTCCGAGCAGTACTTC. It is translated as CSVRAGTGDSEQYF. The chain couples TRBV29-1 to TRBJ2-7, with TRBD1 identical over 10 bases. J lost 6 bases, V lost 6 bases, and 11 bases had no gene match. The CDR3 covers 14 residues. CDR1 is SQVTM, CDR2 ANQGSEA, per germline.

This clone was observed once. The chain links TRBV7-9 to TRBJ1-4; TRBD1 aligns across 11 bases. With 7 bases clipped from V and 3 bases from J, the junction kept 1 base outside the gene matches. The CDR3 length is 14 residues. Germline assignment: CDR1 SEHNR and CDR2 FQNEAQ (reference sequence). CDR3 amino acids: CASTDRGPNEKLFF. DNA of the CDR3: TGTGCCAGCACGGACAGGGGGCCTAATGAAAAACTGTTTTTT. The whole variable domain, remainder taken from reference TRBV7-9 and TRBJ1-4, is DTGVSQNPRHKITKRGQNVTFRCDPISEHNRLYWYRQTLGQGPEFLTYFQNEAQLEKSRLLSDRFSAERPKGSFSTLEIQRTEQGDSAMYLCASTDRGPNEKLFFGSGTQLSVL.

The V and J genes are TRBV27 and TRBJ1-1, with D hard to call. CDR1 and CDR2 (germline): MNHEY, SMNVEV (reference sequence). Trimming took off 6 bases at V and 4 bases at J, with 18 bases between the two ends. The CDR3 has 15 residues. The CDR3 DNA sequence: TGTGCCAGCAGATCGAACCGTCACAGCCGCACTGAAGCTTTCTTT. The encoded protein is CASRSNRHSRTEAFF.

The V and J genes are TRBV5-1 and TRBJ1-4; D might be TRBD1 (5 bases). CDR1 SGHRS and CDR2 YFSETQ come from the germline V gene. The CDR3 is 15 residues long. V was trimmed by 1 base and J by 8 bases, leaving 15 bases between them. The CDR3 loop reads CASSLQDTAGEKLFF. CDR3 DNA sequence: TGCGCCAGCAGCTTGCAGGACACGGCAGGGGAAAAACTGTTTTTT.

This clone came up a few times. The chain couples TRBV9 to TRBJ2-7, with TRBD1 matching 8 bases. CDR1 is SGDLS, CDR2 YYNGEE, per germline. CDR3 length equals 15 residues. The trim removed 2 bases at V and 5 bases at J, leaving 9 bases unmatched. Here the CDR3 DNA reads TGTGCCAGCAGCGTCCAGGGGGCGCAGAAAAACGAGCAGTACTTC. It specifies CASSVQGAQKNEQYF. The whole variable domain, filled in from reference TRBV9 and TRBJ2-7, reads DSGVTQTPKHLITATGQRVTLRCSPRSGDLSVYWYQQSLDQGLQFLIQYYNGEERAKGNILERFSAQQFPDLHSELNLSSLELGDSALYFCASSVQGAQKNEQYFGPGTRLTVT.

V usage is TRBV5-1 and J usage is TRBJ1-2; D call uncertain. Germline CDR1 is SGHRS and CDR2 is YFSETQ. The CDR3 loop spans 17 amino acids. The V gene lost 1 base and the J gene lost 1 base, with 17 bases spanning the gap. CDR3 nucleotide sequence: TGCGCCAGCAGCTTGATGGCCAGGTCGACCATTAACTATGGCTACACCTTC. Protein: CASSLMARSTINYGYTF. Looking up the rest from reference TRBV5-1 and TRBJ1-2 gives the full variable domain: KAGVTQTPRYLIKTRGQQVTLSCSPISGHRSVSWYQQTPGQGLQFLFEYFSETQRNKGNFPGRFSGRQFSNSRSEMNVSTLELGDSALYLCASSLMARSTINYGYTFGSGTRLTVV.

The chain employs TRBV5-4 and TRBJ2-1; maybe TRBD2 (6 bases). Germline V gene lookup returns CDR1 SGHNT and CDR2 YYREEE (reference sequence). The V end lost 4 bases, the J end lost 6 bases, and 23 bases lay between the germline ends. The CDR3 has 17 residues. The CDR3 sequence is CASSIGGRQPALNEQFF. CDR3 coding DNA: TGTGCCAGCAGCATTGGAGGGAGACAGCCAGCCCTCAATGAGCAGTTCTTC.

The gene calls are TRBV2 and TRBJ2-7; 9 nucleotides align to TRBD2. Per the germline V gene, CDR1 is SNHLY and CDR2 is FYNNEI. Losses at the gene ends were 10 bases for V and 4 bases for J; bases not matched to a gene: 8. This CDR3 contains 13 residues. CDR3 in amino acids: CANSRSGGYEQYF. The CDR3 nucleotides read TGTGCCAACAGCCGTAGCGGGGGATACGAGCAGTACTTC. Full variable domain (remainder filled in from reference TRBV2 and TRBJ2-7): EPEVTQTPSHQVTQMGQEVILRCVPISNHLYFYWYRQILGQKVEFLVSFYNNEISEKSEIFDDQFSVERPDGSNFTLKIRSTKLEDSAMYFCANSRSGGYEQYFGPGTRLTVT.